This T cell receptor (beta chain) was obtained from a study of blood T cells in healthy people across ages. About the study: Template switching recovered approximately one barcoded beta molecule for every two T cells.

V lost 3 bases and J 6 bases, leaving 15 bases between the germline ends. This CDR3 comprises 15 residues. Germline CDR1 SGHTA, CDR2 FQGNSA. With a J-beta primer mix and a sample-barcoded 5' primer, a second PCR ran about 6 to 11 cycles. Tags on each cDNA molecule came from a template-switch adaptor with 12 random nucleotides. Via MiXCR, TCRdb re-called the 5' RACE reads, giving one row per CDR3 protein. Of around 900,000 distinct CDR3 sequences listed, roughly 51% are singletons. About 10 milliliters of peripheral blood were drawn from each donor into EDTA-treated tubes. Researchers report isolating at least 7 million PBMCs per sample. This clonotype has only a few counts.

The source is a woman aged 55-70 years in good health. The sample taken for sequencing was blood. This chain uses TRBV7-2 with TRBJ1-5; D call uncertain. The CDR3 DNA follows: TGTGCCAGCAGCTTTAGCAGGCTGGGGAGTCAGCCCCAGCATTTT. It codes for CASSFSRLGSQPQHF.